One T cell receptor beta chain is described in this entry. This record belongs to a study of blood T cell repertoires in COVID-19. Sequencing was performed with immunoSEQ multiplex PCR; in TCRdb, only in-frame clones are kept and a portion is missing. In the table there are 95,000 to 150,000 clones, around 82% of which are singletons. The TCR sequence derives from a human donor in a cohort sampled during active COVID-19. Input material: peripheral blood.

CDR3 sequence (DNA): TGTGCCAGCAGCGTAGGGCCCGGGGAGCTGTTTTTT. Translated: CASSVGPGELFF. J is TRBJ2-2 and V is TRBV9, with D unclear. V lost 0 bases and J lost 6, with 3 bases in between. In germline, CDR1 is SGDLS, CDR2 YYNGEE. This CDR3 contains 12 residues.